The sequence of this TCR beta chain was determined in a study of cytomegalovirus exposure and HLA in healthy donors. Study as a whole: The early release's HLA-typed donors yielded 80 million to 95 million unique TCRs. Findings of the study overall: The dataset shows that most TCR sequences were rare, while some public TCRs occurred in many donors. Later analysis identified several of the most significant clusters that appeared linked to common viral pathogens.

This clone was seen a few times. Its antigen is not known. Use of 60 Vbeta and 13 Jbeta primers characterized the PCR. Produced via immunoSEQ multiplex PCR; TCRdb's table is partial and in-frame only. Of roughly 60,000 clones in the sample, approximately 63% were seen once. At collection, donors were nominally healthy, but unrecorded immune exposures were probable. The CDR3 totals 15 residues. Trimming took 5 bases from V and 7 from J, leaving 15 bases between them. Looked up from germline, CDR1 is ENHRY and CDR2 is SYGVKD. The sample was PBMCs. The chain carries TRBV10-3 and TRBJ1-6, with D possibly being TRBD1 (5 bases). The clonotype was recovered from a woman aged 55 to 70 in good health and CMV-seropositive. CDR3 sequence (DNA): TGTGCCATCAGTACGCGGGACGGTTCAAATTCACCCCTCCACTTT. Residues: CAISTRDGSNSPLHF.